This record covers a single T cell receptor beta chain. Antigen specificity is unknown. The data originate from a study of cytomegalovirus exposure and HLA in healthy donors. Study-wide context: Some 180 million T cells yielded approximately 110 million unique TCR beta sequences in earlier analysis.

The V gene's germline CDR1 is LNHDA and CDR2 SQIVND (reference sequence). CDR3 size: 16 residues. Trimming removed 1 base at V and 4 bases at J, with 11 bases between. General study findings and limits: Later analysis revealed greater clonal expansion in HLA-associated TCR beta chains than in equally common others. Follow-up analysis found HLA locus-dependent TCR association rates, highest for DRB1 and lowest for HLA-C. Indistinguishable V segments, including TRBV6-2 and TRBV6-3, were excluded.

Researchers ran the PCR with 60 Vbeta and 13 Jbeta primers. Repertoires were generated with immunoSEQ multiplex PCR, while TCRdb's copy carries only in-frame clones and drops some. Of fewer than 150,000 clones detected, over 65% appear once; the ten largest clones hold more than 0.95%. This rearrangement joins TRBV19 to TRBJ2-6; D is undetermined. Sequenced input: PBMCs. The TCR originated in a man in his fifties or sixties in good health and CMV-seronegative. CDR3 residues: CASSIAARIGANVLTF. The CDR3 bases are TGTGCCAGTAGTATAGCTGCCAGGATAGGGGCCAACGTCCTGACTTTC.